This T cell receptor (beta chain) was documented in a study of T cells after yellow fever vaccination. Study-wide results and caveats: Reappearing after the booster were most of the clones from primary vaccination (around 96% CD4, 88% CD8).

This clonotype has just one count. As yet, its antigen is unknown. TCR cDNA was made by 5'RACE template switching, adding a universal primer site and UMIs. TCRdb processed the 5' RACE reads anew with MiXCR; each CDR3 protein has one entry. The sample lists 180,000 or so distinct CDR3 sequences; approximately 9.9% were seen once. Germline values: CDR1 SGHTA, CDR2 FQGNSA. The CDR3 length is 15 residues. Between the trimmed V and J ends, which lost 0 bases and 2 bases, there was a span of 11 bases. The V and J genes are TRBV7-2 and TRBJ2-7, with D possibly TRBD1 on 5 matching bases. The TCR was taken from a man aged 18 to 29 who received the YFV17D yellow fever vaccine. Sequenced material: CD8+ T cells sorted from PBMCs, taken 15 days after the yellow fever booster vaccination. The CDR3 region is CASSLARVGAYEQYF. CDR3 sequence (DNA): TGTGCCAGCAGCTTAGCCAGGGTAGGGGCCTACGAGCAGTACTTC. The full variable domain, its missing parts supplied by reference TRBV7-2 and TRBJ2-7, is GAGVSQSPSNKVTEKGKDVELRCDPISGHTALYWYRQSLGQGLEFLIYFQGNSAPDKSGLPSDRFSAERTGGSVSTLTIQRTQQEDSAVYLCASSLARVGAYEQYFGPGTRLTVT.